This paragraph reports one TCR beta chain. The target of this receptor is not known. Base-call qualities are not available, and no considerably larger clone is one nucleotide away. The sample belongs to a study of technical replicates of blood from a handful of donors (dated by TCRdb to 2016 to 2017). The library relied on the immunoSEQ multiplex PCR assay. As stored in TCRdb, this immuneACCESS dataset retains in-frame rearrangements with V and J assigned. A fraction of the clones does not appear; measured against another copy, unresolved V genes explain less than half of the discrepancy, and the remainder lacks a known reason. The sample table holds tens of thousands of clones, of which roughly 98% were seen once. The ten most abundant clones make up roughly 0.16% of the sample. V trim: 1 base; J trim: 5 bases; unmatched bases: 16. From the germline V gene, CDR1 is SGHTA and CDR2 is FQGNSA. The CDR3 has 18 amino acids, counting the end cysteine and phenylalanine. Of the read, only the CDR3 DNA is kept; its 54 bases are in frame from base 1.

Sequencing was performed on T cells isolated from PBMCs. This chain is built from TRBV7-2 and TRBJ1-2; the central 7 bases match TRBD1. The clonotype was recovered from a human donor in good health. In nucleotide form, the sequence is TGTGCCAGCAGCTTAGGAATAAACAGGGGAGTATATCGGTATGGCTACACCTTC. Translated, this is CASSLGINRGVYRYGYTF.